This is a list of T cell receptor beta chains from one sample in a study of long-term antiretroviral therapy in people with HIV. Measured with immunoSEQ multiplex PCR; TCRdb has only the in-frame clones, and not every one. This sample has about 29,000 clones, with 95% found just once. The source material was unsorted PBMCs, sampled 5.3 years after starting antiretroviral therapy. The receptor set was obtained from a man under 40 with HIV. Both conserved end residues are trimmed from each CDR3. D genes are given only for firm matches. Not every row has a clone size; where given, it reads once, few, many or a size class.

TRBV7-3	TRBD1	NA	ASSPWTGEPGELF
TRBV15	TRBD2	NA	ATSIGLAGVELF
TRBV6-1	TRBD2	NA	ASSEATSGGHEQY
TRBV4-1	NA	NA	ASSQGQLYEKLF
TRBV7-2	TRBD1	NA	ASSLDPSYRGIGTEAF
TRBV5-6	NA	NA	ASSKGDTQY
TRBV7-2	TRBD2	NA	ASSLELRLAGSTGELF
TRBV10-3	NA	NA	AISEADTYNEQF
TRBV6-1	NA	NA	ASRRLNTEAF
TRBV5-6	TRBD2	NA	ASTWGTSQWEQY
TRBV5-6	NA	once	ASSLIYRDPYEQY
TRBV11-1	NA	NA	ASSLGTASYEQY
TRBV19	NA	NA	ATRRTDYGYT
TRBV29-1	TRBD1	NA	SVEATDRSSYNEQF
TRBV5-5	TRBD1	NA	ASSLEGAANEKLF
TRBV30	TRBD2	NA	AWSSGTSGSSYNEQF
TRBV15	NA	NA	ATSRDRGKETQY
TRBV7-9	NA	once	ASSLAGGLNEQF
TRBV4-1	TRBD2	NA	ASSHTLAKREVPNEQF
TRBV7-2	NA	NA	ASSLVLQGNEKLF
TRBV4-1	TRBD1	NA	ASSQGQGAEYEQY
TRBV6-6	NA	once	ASSSYYEQY
TRBV2	TRBD1	NA	ARDRERNYGYT
TRBV5-3	NA	NA	ARSLGQGRTEAF
TRBV11-2	NA	NA	ASSLGGGNIQY
TRBV5-1	NA	NA	ASSLTPGNQETQY
TRBV5-5	NA	NA	ASSLPIVYEQY
TRBV5-5	NA	NA	ASSLVVGSEAF
TRBV10-2	NA	once	ASSETLVNEQF
TRBV2	TRBD1	NA	ASGTGLEIPEAF
TRBV10-3	NA	NA	AISDEVQDTEAF
TRBV4-3	TRBD1	NA	ASSQGDSLQETQY
TRBV6-5	NA	NA	ASSYRGELF
TRBV7-8	TRBD2	NA	ASSLAGTSGNYEQY
TRBV4-3	NA	NA	ASSLSGGQGEFFEQY
TRBV5-1	NA	NA	ASSPGQTSNYGYT
TRBV10-3	NA	NA	AISEPKDSVQETQY
TRBV7-9	NA	NA	ASSLGQGYNEQF
TRBV6-5	NA	NA	ASSYSLYQPQH
TRBV15	TRBD1	NA	ATSSGDRGEAF
TRBV5-1	TRBD1	NA	ASSAGQGQEKLF
TRBV11-2	NA	NA	ASSLWSQGFLDTQY
TRBV6-5	NA	NA	ATLLRGTDTQY
TRBV5-4	TRBD1	NA	ASSRFGTGGKAF
TRBV11-3	NA	NA	ASREPQRSPLH
TRBV5-4	NA	NA	ASSLAVTANTEAF
TRBV27	NA	NA	ASSLGASITDTQY
TRBV29-1	NA	NA	SGRQANTGELF
TRBV7-9	NA	NA	ASSTGLAEDINEQF
TRBV5-6	TRBD2	NA	ASSWGTSGPSYEQY
TRBV19	TRBD2	NA	ASSIVGSGRRDTQY